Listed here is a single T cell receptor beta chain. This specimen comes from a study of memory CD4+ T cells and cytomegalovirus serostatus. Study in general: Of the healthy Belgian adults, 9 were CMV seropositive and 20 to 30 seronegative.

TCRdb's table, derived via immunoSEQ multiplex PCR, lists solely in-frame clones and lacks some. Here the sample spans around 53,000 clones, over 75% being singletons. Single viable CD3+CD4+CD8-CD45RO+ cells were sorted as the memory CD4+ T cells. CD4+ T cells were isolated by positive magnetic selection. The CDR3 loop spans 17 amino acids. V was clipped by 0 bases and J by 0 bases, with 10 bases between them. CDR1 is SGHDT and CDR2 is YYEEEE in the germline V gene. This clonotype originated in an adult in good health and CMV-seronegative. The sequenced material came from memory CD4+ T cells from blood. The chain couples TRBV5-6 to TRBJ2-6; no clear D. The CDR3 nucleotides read TGTGCCAGCAGCTTGGCCTTAGGTAGCTCTGGGGCCAACGTCCTGACTTTC. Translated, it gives CASSLALGSSGANVLTF.